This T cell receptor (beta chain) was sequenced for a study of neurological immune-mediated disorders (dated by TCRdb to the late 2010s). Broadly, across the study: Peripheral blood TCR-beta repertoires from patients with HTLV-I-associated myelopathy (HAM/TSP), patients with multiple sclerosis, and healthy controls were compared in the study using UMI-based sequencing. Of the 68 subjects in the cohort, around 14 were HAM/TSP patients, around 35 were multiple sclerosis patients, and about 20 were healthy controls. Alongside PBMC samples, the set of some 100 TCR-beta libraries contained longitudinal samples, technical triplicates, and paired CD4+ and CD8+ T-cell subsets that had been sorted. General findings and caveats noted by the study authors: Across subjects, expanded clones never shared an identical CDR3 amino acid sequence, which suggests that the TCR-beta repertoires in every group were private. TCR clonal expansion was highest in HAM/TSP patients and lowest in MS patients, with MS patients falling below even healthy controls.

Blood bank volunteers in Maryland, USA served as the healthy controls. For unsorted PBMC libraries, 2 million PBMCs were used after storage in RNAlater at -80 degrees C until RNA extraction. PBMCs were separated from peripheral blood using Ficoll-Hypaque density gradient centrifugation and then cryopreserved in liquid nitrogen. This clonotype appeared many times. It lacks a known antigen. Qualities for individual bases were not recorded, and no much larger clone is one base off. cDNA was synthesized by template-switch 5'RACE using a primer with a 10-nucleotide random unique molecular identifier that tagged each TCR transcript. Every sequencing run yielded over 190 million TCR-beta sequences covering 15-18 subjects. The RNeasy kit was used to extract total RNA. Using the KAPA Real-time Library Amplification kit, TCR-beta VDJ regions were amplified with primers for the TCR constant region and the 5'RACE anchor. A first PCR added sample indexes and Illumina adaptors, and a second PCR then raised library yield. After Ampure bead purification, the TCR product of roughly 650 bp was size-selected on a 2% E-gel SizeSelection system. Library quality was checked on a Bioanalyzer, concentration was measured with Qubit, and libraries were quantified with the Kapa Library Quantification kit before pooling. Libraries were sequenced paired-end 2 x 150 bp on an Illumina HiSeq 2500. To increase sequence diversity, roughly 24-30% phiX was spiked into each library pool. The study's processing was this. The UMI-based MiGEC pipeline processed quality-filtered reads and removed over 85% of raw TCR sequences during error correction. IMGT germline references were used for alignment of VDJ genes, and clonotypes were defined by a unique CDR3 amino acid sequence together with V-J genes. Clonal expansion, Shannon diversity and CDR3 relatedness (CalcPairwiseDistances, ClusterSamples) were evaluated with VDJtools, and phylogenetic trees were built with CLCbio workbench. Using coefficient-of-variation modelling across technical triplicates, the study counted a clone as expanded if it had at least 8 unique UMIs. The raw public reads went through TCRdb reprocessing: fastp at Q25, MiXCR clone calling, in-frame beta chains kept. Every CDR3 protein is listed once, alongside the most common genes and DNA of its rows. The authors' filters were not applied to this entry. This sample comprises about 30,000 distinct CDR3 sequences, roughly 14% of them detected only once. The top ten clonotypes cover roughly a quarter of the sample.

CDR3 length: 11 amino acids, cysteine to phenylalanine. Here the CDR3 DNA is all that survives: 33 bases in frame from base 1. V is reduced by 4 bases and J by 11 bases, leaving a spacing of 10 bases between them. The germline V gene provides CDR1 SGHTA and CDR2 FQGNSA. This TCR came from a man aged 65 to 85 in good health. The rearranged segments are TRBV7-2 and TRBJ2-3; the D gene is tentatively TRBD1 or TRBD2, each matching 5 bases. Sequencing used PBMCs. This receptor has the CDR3 CASSSWDQQYF. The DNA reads TGTGCCAGCAGCTCATGGGACCAGCAGTATTTT.